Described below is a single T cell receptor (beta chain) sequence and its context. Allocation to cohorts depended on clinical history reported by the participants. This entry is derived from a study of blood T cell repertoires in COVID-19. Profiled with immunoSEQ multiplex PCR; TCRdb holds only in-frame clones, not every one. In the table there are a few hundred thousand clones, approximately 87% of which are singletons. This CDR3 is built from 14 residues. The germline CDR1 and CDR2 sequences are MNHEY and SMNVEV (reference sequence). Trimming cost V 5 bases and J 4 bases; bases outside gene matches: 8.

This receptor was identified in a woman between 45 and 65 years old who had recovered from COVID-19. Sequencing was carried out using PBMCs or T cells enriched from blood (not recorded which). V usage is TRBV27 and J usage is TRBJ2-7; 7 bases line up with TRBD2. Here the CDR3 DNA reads TGTGCCAGCAGTGGGAGGGGAAATTGGTACGAGCAGTACTTC. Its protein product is CASSGRGNWYEQYF.